These 22 T cell receptor beta chains share one sample of origin, sequenced in a study of blood T cell repertoires in COVID-19 (dated by TCRdb to 2019 to 2021). Receptor libraries were prepared by the immunoSEQ multiplex PCR assay. The table was pulled from immuneACCESS by TCRdb, which kept in-frame rearrangements only. Such tables lose some clones; where checked, under half of the loss comes from unresolved V genes, and the rest has no known cause. A total of approximately 140,000 clones appear in this sample, approximately 86% of them only once. Around 3.5% of the sample is taken by the ten largest. The sequenced sample was peripheral blood. These receptors were collected from a man aged 65 to 85 with acute or convalescent COVID-19.

The chain combines TRBV4-3 with TRBJ2-1; 7 nucleotides align to TRBD2. The CDR3 contains 15 residues. V shed 4 bases, J shed 4 bases, and the junction held 7 bases outside the gene matches. Germline values: CDR1 LGHNA, CDR2 YSLEER. The CDR3 bases are TGCGCCAGCAGCCCGCTGGCTAGCGGATACAATGAGCAGTTCTTC. It is translated as CASSPLASGYNEQFF.

The chain employs TRBV24-1 and TRBJ2-2; perhaps TRBD1 as D (5 bases). The CDR3 is 14 amino acids. Trimming shortened V by 4 bases and J by 4 bases, and 9 bases separated the two germline ends. Germline V gene sequence: CDR1 KGHDR, CDR2 SFDVKD. This chain's CDR3 is CATSELDSTGELFF. In nucleotides, the CDR3 is TGTGCCACCAGTGAACTCGACAGCACCGGGGAGCTGTTTTTT.

The rearrangement joins TRBV7-2 to TRBJ1-1; D gene ambiguous. Germline lookup yields CDR1 SGHTA and CDR2 FQGNSA. The CDR3 has 14 amino acids. V was shortened by 0 bases and J by 1 base, with 6 bases between the two germline ends. CDR3 loop: CASSLATGNTEAFF. CDR3 sequence (DNA): TGTGCCAGCAGCTTAGCGACGGGGAACACTGAAGCTTTCTTT.

The sample holds one count of this clone. The chain is built from TRBV6-2 or TRBV6-3 and TRBJ2-5; D perhaps matches TRBD1 (5 bases). Trimming took off 4 bases at V and 4 bases at J, with 13 bases between the two ends. This CDR3 is 14 amino acids long. Germline CDR1 and CDR2: MNHEY and SVGEGT. This chain's CDR3 is CASSSVRVTETQYF. The CDR3, as DNA: TGTGCCAGCAGTTCCGTCAGGGTGACAGAGACCCAGTACTTC.

This clone appeared a single time. V and J are TRBV7-8 and TRBJ2-7, with TRBD1 matching 7 bases. With V trimmed by 1 base and J by 1 base, 4 bases remained unmatched. This CDR3 region has 15 residues. CDR1 is SGHVS and CDR2 is FQNEAQ in the germline V gene. CDR3 DNA sequence: TGTGCCAGCAGCTTAGAGACAGGGAATTCCTACGAGCAGTACTTC. Translation gives CASSLETGNSYEQYF.

The CDR3 sequence: CATSDSRVSTDTQYF. The CDR3 DNA sequence: TGTGCCACCAGTGATTCTCGGGTTTCCACAGATACGCAGTATTTT. The J gene is TRBJ2-3, the V gene TRBV24-1; D remains ambiguous. The V end was cut by 2 bases, the J end by 2 bases, with 10 bases between. Germline assignment: CDR1 KGHDR and CDR2 SFDVKD. This CDR3 is built from 15 residues.

J is TRBJ1-3 and V is TRBV5-1; 7 positions match TRBD1. This CDR3 is built from 16 residues. Germline CDR1 and CDR2: SGHRS and YFSETQ. V was pared by 4 bases and J by 0 bases, with 7 bases of the junction left unmatched. This CDR3 is CASSAHTGDSGNTIYF. The CDR3 nucleotides read TGCGCCAGCAGCGCGCATACAGGGGACTCTGGAAACACCATATATTTT.

This clone was observed a single time. The rearrangement joins TRBV4-3 to TRBJ2-1; 7 nucleotides line up with TRBD1. V trimming: 3 bases; J trimming: 4 bases; junction bases outside the gene matches: 12. The CDR3 sequence is 17 residues long. Looked up from germline, CDR1 is LGHNA and CDR2 is YSLEER. The CDR3: CASSQAPGQRNYNEQFF. In DNA, the CDR3 is TGCGCCAGCAGCCAGGCCCCGGGACAGCGGAATTACAATGAGCAGTTCTTC.

The chain is built from TRBV4-1 and TRBJ1-2, with D possibly TRBD1 on 5 matching bases. Per germline, CDR1 MGHRA and CDR2 YSYEKL. Trimming cost V 2 bases and J 3 bases, with 10 bases left between them. This CDR3 has 14 amino acids. CDR3 loop: CASSQSGGDYGYTF. In DNA form, the CDR3 reads TGCGCCAGCAGCCAATCCGGGGGGGACTATGGCTACACCTTC.

This sequence joins TRBV28 and TRBJ2-7, with 7 bases that match TRBD2. This CDR3 is 17 amino acids long. V lost 2 bases, J lost 5 bases, and 15 bases stayed unmatched. From germline, CDR1 is MDHEN and CDR2 SYDVKM. The CDR3 bases are TGTGCCAGCAGTTTAGTCTGGACTAGTGGTTCTGGGGACGAGCAGTACTTC. It encodes CASSLVWTSGSGDEQYF.

The chain links TRBV5-6 to TRBJ1-2, with D perhaps TRBD1 (6 bases). There are 13 residues in the CDR3. Germline V gene lookup returns CDR1 SGHDT and CDR2 YYEEEE. Trimming pared 2 bases from V and 2 bases from J, leaving 7 bases between. In nucleotides, the CDR3 is TGTGCCAGCAGCTTTCAGGGGAACTATGGCTACACCTTC. Amino acids: CASSFQGNYGYTF.

The genes are TRBV6-2 or TRBV6-3 and TRBJ2-3; a weak D match, TRBD2 (6 bases). There are 12 residues in the CDR3. CDR1 is MNHEY, CDR2 SVGEGT, per germline. Trimming stripped 6 bases from V and 4 bases from J, with 8 bases between. The CDR3, as DNA: TGTGCCAGCAGACCTAGCGCAGATACGCAGTATTTT. Its translation: CASRPSADTQYF.

V usage is TRBV19 and J usage is TRBJ1-1; maybe TRBD1 (6 bases). Germline assignment: CDR1 LNHDA and CDR2 SQIVND (reference sequence). V dropped 3 bases and J dropped 3 bases, with 14 bases sitting between them. The CDR3 covers 15 residues. The CDR3 nucleotides read TGTGCCAGTAGTATTATCTCGGGGGGGCACACTGAAGCTTTCTTT. This encodes CASSIISGGHTEAFF. Drawing the rest from reference TRBV19 and TRBJ1-1, the complete variable domain is DGGITQSPKYLFRKEGQNVTLSCEQNLNHDAMYWYRQDPGQGLRLIYYSQIVNDFQKGDIAEGYSVSREKKESFPLTVTSAQKNPTAFYLCASSIISGGHTEAFFGQGTRLTVV.

The chain couples TRBV27 to TRBJ2-1; the match to TRBD2 covers 16 bases. The CDR3 has 18 residues. CDR1 is MNHEY and CDR2 is SMNVEV in the germline V gene (reference sequence). Trimming at V came to 2 bases and at J to 4 bases, leaving 5 bases not matched to a gene. The DNA for the CDR3 is TGTGCCAGCAGTTTAAGGGGGGGACTAGCGGGAGGGTACAATGAGCAGTTCTTC. It codes for CASSLRGGLAGGYNEQFF.

The chain employs TRBV5-1 and TRBJ1-1, with 9 bases lining up with TRBD1. CDR3 length: 18 amino acids. The V gene's germline CDR1 is SGHRS and CDR2 YFSETQ. V was clipped by 0 bases and J by 0 bases; unmatched bases: 9. The CDR3 nucleotides are TGCGCCAGCAGCTTGGAGGGACAGGGTATGCGGATGAACACTGAAGCTTTCTTT. As protein: CASSLEGQGMRMNTEAFF. The entire variable domain, with the rest obtained from reference TRBV5-1 and TRBJ1-1, is as follows: KAGVTQTPRYLIKTRGQQVTLSCSPISGHRSVSWYQQTPGQGLQFLFEYFSETQRNKGNFPGRFSGRQFSNSRSEMNVSTLELGDSALYLCASSLEGQGMRMNTEAFFGQGTRLTVV.

CDR3 nucleotides: TGTGCCAGCAGCTTGGAATCGGGACTGATATATGGCTACACCTTC. Translated: CASSLESGLIYGYTF. The J gene is TRBJ1-2, the V gene TRBV7-2; weak D call: TRBD1 (5 bases). Per the germline V gene, CDR1 is SGHTA and CDR2 is FQGNSA. The V end lost 3 bases, the J end lost 5 bases, and 16 bases lay between the germline ends. CDR3 size: 15 residues.

The chain carries TRBV4-1 and TRBJ2-3; D is unclear. Looked up from germline, CDR1 is MGHRA and CDR2 is YSYEKL. This CDR3 comprises 14 residues. V was shortened by 1 base and J by 6 bases, with 11 bases between the two germline ends. The CDR3 DNA is TGCGCCAGCAGCCAAGGACTTTCGGGTGATACGCAGTATTTT. It is translated as CASSQGLSGDTQYF.

The chain employs TRBV6-2 or TRBV6-3 and TRBJ1-2; possibly TRBD1 for D (5 bases). The CDR3 is 16 residues long. Between the trimmed V and J ends, which lost 4 bases and 0 bases, there was a span of 15 bases. CDR1 is MNHEY, CDR2 SVGEGT, per germline. The CDR3 region is CASSSLLGGANYGYTF. The DNA of the CDR3 is TGTGCCAGCAGTTCCCTTTTGGGGGGAGCTAACTATGGCTACACCTTC.

V gene TRBV3-1 (or the pseudogene TRBV3-2) combines with J gene TRBJ1-2; TRBD1 matches 8 bases. The CDR3 extends over 12 amino acids. V shed 5 bases, J shed 10 bases, and the junction held 6 bases outside the gene matches. Germline values: CDR1 LGHDT, CDR2 YNNKEL (reference sequence). This CDR3 is CASSFPGGDYTF. For the CDR3, the DNA is TGTGCCAGCAGCTTCCCAGGGGGCGACTACACCTTC.

The J gene is TRBJ1-6, the V gene TRBV28; D unclear. The V and J ends lost 3 bases and 8 bases respectively, with 14 bases between them. CDR1 is MDHEN, CDR2 SYDVKM, per germline. CDR3 length: 15 amino acids. This CDR3 reads CASSLHRGRDSPLHF. As DNA, the CDR3 is TGTGCCAGCAGTTTGCATCGGGGTAGGGATTCACCCCTCCACTTT. The full variable domain, in which reference TRBV28 and TRBJ1-6 provide the parts outside the CDR3, is DVKVTQSSRYLVKRTGEKVFLECVQDMDHENMFWYRQDPGLGLRLIYFSYDVKMKEKGDIPEGYSVSREKKERFSLILESASTNQTSMYLCASSLHRGRDSPLHFGNGTRLTVT.

The J gene is TRBJ2-3, the V gene TRBV9; D ambiguous. Germline-derived CDR1 and CDR2 are SGDLS and YYNGEE. This CDR3 contains 16 residues. Trimming took off 1 base at V and 0 bases at J, with 12 bases between the two ends. The CDR3: CASSVRVSTSTDTQYF. Here the CDR3 DNA reads TGTGCCAGCAGCGTACGGGTTTCTACAAGCACAGATACGCAGTATTTT.

The rearrangement joins TRBV9 to TRBJ2-7; D is perhaps TRBD2 (6 bases). The CDR3 spans 15 residues. V lost 0 bases to trimming and J lost 2 bases, with 12 bases between them. The V gene's germline CDR1 is SGDLS and CDR2 YYNGEE. This CDR3 reads CASSVDLARTYEQYF. Written as DNA, the CDR3 is TGTGCCAGCAGCGTAGATCTAGCGAGAACCTACGAGCAGTACTTC.